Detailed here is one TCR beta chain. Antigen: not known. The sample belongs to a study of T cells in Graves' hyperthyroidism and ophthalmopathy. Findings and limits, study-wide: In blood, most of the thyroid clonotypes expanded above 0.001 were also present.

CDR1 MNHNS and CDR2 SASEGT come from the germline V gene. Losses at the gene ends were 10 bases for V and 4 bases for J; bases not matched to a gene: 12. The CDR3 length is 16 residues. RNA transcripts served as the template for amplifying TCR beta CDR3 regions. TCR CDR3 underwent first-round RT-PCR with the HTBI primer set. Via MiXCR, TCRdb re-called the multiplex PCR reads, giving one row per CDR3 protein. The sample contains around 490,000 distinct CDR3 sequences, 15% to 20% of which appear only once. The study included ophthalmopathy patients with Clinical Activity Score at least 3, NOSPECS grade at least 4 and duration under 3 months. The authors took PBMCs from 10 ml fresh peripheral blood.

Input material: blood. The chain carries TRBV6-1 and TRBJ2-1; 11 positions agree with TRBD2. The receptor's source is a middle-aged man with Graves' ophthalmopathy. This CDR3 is CATTRGVAGGYNEQFF. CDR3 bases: TGTGCCACCACTCGGGGGGTAGCGGGGGGGTACAATGAGCAGTTCTTC.